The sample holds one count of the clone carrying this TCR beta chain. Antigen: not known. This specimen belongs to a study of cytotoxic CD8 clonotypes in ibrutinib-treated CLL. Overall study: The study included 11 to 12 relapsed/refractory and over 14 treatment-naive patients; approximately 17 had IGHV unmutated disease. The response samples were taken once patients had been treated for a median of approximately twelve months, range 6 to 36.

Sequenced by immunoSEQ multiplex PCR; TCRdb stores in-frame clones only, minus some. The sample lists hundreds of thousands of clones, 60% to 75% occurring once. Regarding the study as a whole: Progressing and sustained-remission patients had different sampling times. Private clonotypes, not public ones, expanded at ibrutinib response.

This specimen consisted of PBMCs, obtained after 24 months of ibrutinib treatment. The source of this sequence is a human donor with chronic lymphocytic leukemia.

The CDR3 region has the DNA TGCGCCAGCGGACAAGGGGTAGGCCTTTTGAACACTGAAGCTTTCTTT. It yields the protein CASGQGVGLLNTEAFF. The rearrangement links TRBV5-1 to TRBJ1-1; maybe TRBD1 (5 bases). Trimming pared 7 bases from V and 0 bases from J, leaving 19 bases between. The germline gives CDR1 SGHRS, CDR2 YFSETQ. This CDR3 is built from 16 residues.